This T cell receptor (beta chain) stems from a study of T cell repertoires in cytomegalovirus infection (dated by TCRdb to between 2018 and 2020). For the study in its entirety: Donor HLA type was relevant to the analysis, because carriage of CMV infection together with the matching HLA type was indicated by public TCR beta signatures.

The table lists this clonotype with many counts. The target of this receptor is not known. Base qualities are not recorded, but no much larger clone differs from it by a single base. Study-level results and caveats: The ex vivo response was dominated by HLA-C-restricted CMV-specific TCR beta clonotypes, which also provided the single most frequent clonotype in two of eight donors. Carriers of CMV infection plus the relevant HLA type were discriminated by the cumulative frequency of public TCR beta family members in the study cohort and in an independent roughly 350-donor cohort.

The CDR3 holds 14 amino acids from the cysteine to the phenylalanine. Only CDR3 DNA remains: 42 bases, in frame from the first base. The germline V gene provides CDR1 SGHVS and CDR2 FNYEAQ. V is pared back by 1 base and J by 4 bases, with 8 bases lying between the germline termini. TCRdb records Illumina HiSeq 1500 as the sequencer. TCRdb reran the public reads through fastp at Q25 and MiXCR, keeping productive beta chains. Entries that share a CDR3 protein sequence are merged under the most common genes and DNA. Recorded for this sample are about 360,000 distinct CDR3 sequences; 15% to 20% of them occurred a single time. Around 9.3% of the sample goes to the ten largest clones.

The rearranged segments are TRBV7-6 and TRBJ2-1, and possibly TRBD1, on 6 matching bases. Sequenced sample: PBMCs. The TCR originated in a human donor in good health (CMV status not recorded). Some clones in this sample may be carry-over from other donors' samples. The CDR3 region: CASSLVGGYNEQFF. In nucleotides, the sequence is TGTGCCAGCAGCTTAGTAGGGGGTTACAATGAGCAGTTCTTC.